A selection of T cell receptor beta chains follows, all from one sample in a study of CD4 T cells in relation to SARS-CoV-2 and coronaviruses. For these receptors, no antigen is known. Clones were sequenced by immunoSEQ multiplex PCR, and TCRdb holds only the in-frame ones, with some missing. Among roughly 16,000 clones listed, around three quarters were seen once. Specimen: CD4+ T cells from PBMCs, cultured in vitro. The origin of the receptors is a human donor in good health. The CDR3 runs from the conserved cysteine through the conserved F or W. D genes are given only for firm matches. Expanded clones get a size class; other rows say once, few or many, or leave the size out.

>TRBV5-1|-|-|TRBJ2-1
CASSLTTTAGYNEQFF
TGCGCCAGCAGCTTGACGACGACCGCGGGTTACAATGAGCAGTTCTTC
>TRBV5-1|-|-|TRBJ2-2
CASSLKGQGTGELFF
TGCGCCAGCAGCTTGAAGGGCCAGGGCACCGGGGAGCTGTTTTTT
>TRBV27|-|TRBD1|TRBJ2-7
CASSLSMPGGGYEQYF
TGTGCCAGCAGTTTATCGATGCCAGGGGGCGGCTACGAGCAGTACTTC
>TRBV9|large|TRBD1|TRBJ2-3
CASSVADRAQYF
TGTGCCAGCAGCGTAGCCGACAGGGCGCAGTATTTT
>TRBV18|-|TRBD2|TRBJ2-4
CASSPGLAGVIQYF
TGTGCCAGCTCACCGGGACTAGCGGGAGTCATTCAGTACTTC
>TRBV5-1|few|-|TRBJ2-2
CASSPVLSGELFF
TGCGCCAGCAGCCCCGTCCTGTCCGGGGAGCTGTTTTTT
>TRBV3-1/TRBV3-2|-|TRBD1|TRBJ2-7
CASSQGFRDRGYGEQYF
TGTGCCAGCAGCCAAGGTTTCAGGGACAGGGGGTACGGCGAGCAGTACTTC
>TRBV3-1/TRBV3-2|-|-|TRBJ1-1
CASSPTGFTEAFF
TGTGCCAGCAGCCCCACAGGATTCACTGAAGCTTTCTTT
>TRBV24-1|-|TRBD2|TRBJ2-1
CATSDSVRTSSYNEQFF
TGTGCCACCAGTGACTCTGTAAGGACTAGCTCCTACAATGAGCAGTTCTTC
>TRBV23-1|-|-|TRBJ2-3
CARCRSTDTQYF
TGCGCCAGGTGCCGGTCCACAGATACGCAGTATTTT
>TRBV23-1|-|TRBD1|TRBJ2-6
CASSQRPGTGSASGANVLTF
TGCGCCAGCAGTCAACGTCCCGGGACAGGTTCGGCCTCTGGGGCCAACGTCCTGACTTTC
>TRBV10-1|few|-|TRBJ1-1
CASSEGSHRGTEAFF
TGCGCCAGCAGTGAGGGCAGCCACCGCGGCACTGAAGCTTTCTTT
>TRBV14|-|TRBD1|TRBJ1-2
CASSPGTGSPKYGYTF
TGTGCCAGCAGCCCTGGGACAGGGAGTCCGAAGTATGGCTACACCTTC
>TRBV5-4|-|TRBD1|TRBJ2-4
CASSKGQGENIQYF
TGTGCCAGCAGCAAAGGACAGGGGGAAAACATTCAGTACTTC
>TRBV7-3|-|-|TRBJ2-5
CASSLGSGGPQETQYF
TGTGCCAGCAGCTTAGGTTCCGGAGGACCCCAAGAGACCCAGTACTTC
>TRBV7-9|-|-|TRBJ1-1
CASGVGHLNTEAFF
TGTGCCAGCGGGGTGGGACACCTTAACACTGAAGCTTTCTTT
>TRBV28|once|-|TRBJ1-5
CASSSPRGPQHF
TGTGCCAGCAGTTCCCCCCGTGGGCCCCAGCATTTT
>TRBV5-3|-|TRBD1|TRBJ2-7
CARSSFLQGAYEQYF
TGTGCCAGAAGCTCGTTCTTACAGGGGGCCTACGAGCAGTACTTC
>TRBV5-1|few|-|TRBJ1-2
CASSLDPNYGYTF
TGCGCCAGCAGCTTGGACCCGAACTATGGCTACACCTTC
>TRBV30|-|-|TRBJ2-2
CAWSHTVWLGELFF
TGTGCCTGGAGTCATACAGTCTGGCTCGGGGAGCTGTTTTTT
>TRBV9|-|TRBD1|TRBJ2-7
CASSVGQGANEQYF
TGTGCCAGCAGCGTAGGACAGGGGGCCAACGAGCAGTACTTC
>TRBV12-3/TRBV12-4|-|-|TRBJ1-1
CASSNARNTEAFF
TGTGCCAGCAGCAATGCAAGGAACACTGAAGCTTTCTTT
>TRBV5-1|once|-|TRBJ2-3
CASSLEGGKTDTQYF
TGCGCCAGCAGCTTGGAGGGCGGGAAGACAGATACGCAGTATTTT
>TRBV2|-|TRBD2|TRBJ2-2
CASSDPLPGGNTGELFF
TGTGCCAGCAGTGATCCTTTACCGGGAGGGAACACCGGGGAGCTGTTTTTT
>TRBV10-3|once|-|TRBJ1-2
CAIHERDEAYYGYTF
TGTGCCATCCATGAACGAGACGAGGCTTACTATGGCTACACCTTC
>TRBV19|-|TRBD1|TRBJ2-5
CASNDRGWETQYF
TGTGCCAGCAATGACAGGGGGTGGGAGACCCAGTACTTC
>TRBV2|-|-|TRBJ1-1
CASTPGGDLTAFF
TGTGCCAGCACTCCTGGGGGGGACCTCACAGCTTTCTTT